These 32 T cell receptor beta chains share one sample of origin, sequenced in a study of T cells in Graves' hyperthyroidism and ophthalmopathy. Amplification targeted TCR beta CDR3 regions from RNA transcripts. RT-PCR in the first round (using the HTBI primer set) targeted the TCR CDR3. TCRdb re-analysed the multiplex PCR reads in MiXCR, keeping a single row per CDR3 protein. The sample has 400,000 to 600,000 distinct CDR3 sequences, less than 25% seen once. Sample: blood. Source of these receptors: a young man with Graves' hyperthyroidism.

The V call is TRBV19, the J call TRBJ2-2; D perhaps matches TRBD2 (6 bases). Trimming pared 10 bases from V and 4 bases from J, leaving 10 bases between. The CDR3 covers 12 residues. Germline loops: CDR1 LNHDA, CDR2 SQIVND (reference sequence). This chain's CDR3 is CATWGVTGELFF. The CDR3 DNA reads as TGTGCCACTTGGGGGGTCACCGGGGAGCTGTTTTTT.

This chain uses TRBV2 with TRBJ2-5; tentatively, D is TRBD1 (5 bases). Per germline, CDR1 SNHLY and CDR2 FYNNEI. Trimming pared 7 bases from V and 4 bases from J, leaving 13 bases between. The CDR3 is 13 amino acids. The chain's CDR3 is CASIKGPGETQYF. The CDR3 DNA sequence: TGTGCCAGCATAAAGGGGCCGGGAGAGACCCAGTACTTC.

On this clonotype itself: The missing conserved phenylalanine or tryptophan at the end of this CDR3 makes a read error likely. The chain combines TRBV12-3 or TRBV12-4 with TRBJ2-2; 7 bases are shared with TRBD2. There are 15 residues in the CDR3. V shed 3 bases, J shed 4 bases, and the junction held 5 bases outside the gene matches. Here the CDR3 reads CASSFFPSGTGELFL. The CDR3 coding sequence is TGTGCCAGCAGTTTTTTCCCTAGCGGCACCGGGGAGCTGTTTTTG.

The chain uses TRBV7-2 and TRBJ1-5; the D is unclear. Trimming shortened V by 4 bases and J by 3 bases, and 10 bases separated the two germline ends. The CDR3 is 14 residues long. Germline V gene lookup returns CDR1 SGHTA and CDR2 FQGNSA. CDR3 DNA: TGTGCCAGCAGCTCCCGGGCCTTCAATCAGCCCCAGCATTTT. It codes for CASSSRAFNQPQHF.

The sample holds many counts of this clonotype. The chain uses TRBV28 and TRBJ1-2; 7 bases fit TRBD1. CDR1 is MDHEN and CDR2 is SYDVKM in the germline V gene. The V and J ends lost 4 bases and 4 bases, in that order; junction bases with no gene match: 12. The CDR3 is 16 amino acids. CDR3 residues: CASSSPGTDSSYGYTF. CDR3 in DNA: TGTGCCAGCAGTTCACCCGGGACAGATTCTAGCTATGGCTACACCTTC.

Comment on this clonotype: The final CDR3 position lacks the conserved phenylalanine or tryptophan, pointing to a likely read error. V and J are TRBV27 and TRBJ2-5; 7 nucleotides align to TRBD1. The V gene end was trimmed by 8 bases and the J gene end by 5 bases; junction bases not matched to a gene: 8. CDR3 length: 13 amino acids. The germline V gene has CDR1 MNHEY and CDR2 SMNVEV (reference sequence). CDR3 sequence reads: CASSRGLGETQYS. Written as DNA, the CDR3 is TGTGCCAGCTCAAGGGGGCTGGGGGAGACCCAGTACTCC.

The sample holds many counts of this clonotype. The J gene is TRBJ1-4, the V gene TRBV12-3 or TRBV12-4, with D unclear. The CDR3 consists of 14 residues. Trimming took 3 bases from V and 2 from J, leaving 7 bases between them. The CDR3 here is CASSLRSTNEKLFF. The CDR3 DNA is TGTGCCAGCAGTTTGAGGAGCACTAATGAAAAACTGTTTTTT.

This clonotype has more than one count but fewer than ten. The rearrangement joins TRBV4-1 to TRBJ2-3, with D unresolved. The germline gives CDR1 MGHRA, CDR2 YSYEKL. The CDR3 length is 14 residues. V dropped 0 bases and J dropped 4 bases, with 8 bases sitting between them. The DNA for the CDR3 is TGCGCCAGCAGCCAAGAAGTGCGAGCAGATACGCAGTATTTT. This encodes CASSQEVRADTQYF.

The chain employs TRBV28 and TRBJ1-1; D possibly corresponds to TRBD1 (6 bases). Germline lookup yields CDR1 MDHEN and CDR2 SYDVKM. This CDR3 spans 17 amino acids. V lost 3 bases and J 6 bases, leaving 23 bases between the germline ends. The CDR3 reads CASSFLSGQTPRSEAFF. CDR3 nucleotide sequence: TGTGCCAGCAGTTTCCTATCAGGACAGACCCCCCGATCTGAAGCTTTCTTT.

At least ten counts were recorded for this clonotype. The V gene is TRBV5-1, the J gene TRBJ1-1, with D perhaps matching TRBD1 (6 bases). In germline, CDR1 is SGHRS, CDR2 YFSETQ. This CDR3 is built from 15 residues. The V end was cut by 0 bases, the J end by 4 bases, with 13 bases between. DNA of the CDR3: TGCGCCAGCAGCTTGGTCGGGGGGCGAGGCACTGAAGCTTTCTTT. Its translation is CASSLVGGRGTEAFF.

The rearrangement joins TRBV6-1 to TRBJ1-3; tentative D call: TRBD1 (5 bases). Trimming took 8 bases from V and 4 from J, leaving 15 bases between them. The CDR3 length is 14 residues. CDR1 MNHNS and CDR2 SASEGT come from the germline V gene. The CDR3 bases are TGTGCCAGCCGCCGGGGGGTCCGCGGAAACACCATATATTTT. As protein: CASRRGVRGNTIYF.

The V call is TRBV18, the J call TRBJ1-3; D ambiguous. V dropped 2 bases and J dropped 0 bases, with 11 bases sitting between them. CDR1 is KGHSH, CDR2 LQKENI, per germline. The CDR3 has 16 amino acids. The CDR3 DNA sequence: TGTGCCAGCTCACCAAAGGCAGCCTACTCTGGAAACACCATATATTTT. It yields the protein CASSPKAAYSGNTIYF.

This chain joins TRBV28 and TRBJ2-5, with a weak D call TRBD2 (5 bases). Trimming removed 3 bases at V and 4 bases at J, with 12 bases between. Looked up from germline, CDR1 is MDHEN and CDR2 is SYDVKM. This CDR3 spans 14 amino acids. The CDR3: CASSFSGSGETQYF. The CDR3 nucleotides read TGTGCCAGCAGTTTCTCGGGAAGTGGAGAGACCCAGTACTTC.

About this clonotype itself: This may be a read error: a much more frequent sequence differs by one nucleotide. The rearrangement links TRBV27 to TRBJ2-2; D not certain. In germline, CDR1 is MNHEY, CDR2 SMNVEV (reference sequence). The CDR3 sequence is 14 residues long. V was shortened by 3 bases and J by 1 base, with 6 bases between the two germline ends. CDR3 DNA sequence: TGTGCCAGCAGTTTCAACAGGAACACCGGGGAGCTGTTTTTT. This sequence encodes CASSFNRNTGELFF.

This chain connects TRBV4-3 to TRBJ2-7, with 7 positions matching TRBD1. The CDR3 totals 15 residues. Germline V gene lookup returns CDR1 LGHNA and CDR2 YSLEER. Losses at the gene ends were 3 bases for V and 2 bases for J; bases not matched to a gene: 7. The CDR3 bases are TGCGCCAGCAGCCATTACACAGGGGAGACCTACGAGCAGTACTTC. Its translation is CASSHYTGETYEQYF.

This clonotype was detected only a few times. The V gene is TRBV11-2, the J gene TRBJ2-5, with D tentatively TRBD1 (6 bases). CDR1 is SGHAT, CDR2 FQNNGV, per germline. This CDR3 has 13 amino acids. V was clipped by 8 bases and J by 4 bases, with 14 bases between them. The chain's CDR3 is CASSGTFLETQYF. Written as DNA, the CDR3 is TGTGCCAGCTCCGGGACATTTTTAGAGACCCAGTACTTC.

The V gene is TRBV7-2, the J gene TRBJ1-2; TRBD1 might be the D (6 bases). V shed 4 bases and J shed 4 bases, with 16 bases lying between them. The CDR3 loop spans 15 amino acids. CDR1 and CDR2 from the germline V gene are SGHTA and FQGNSA. The CDR3 loop reads CASSSPRGRGYGYTF. The CDR3, as DNA: TGTGCCAGCAGCTCCCCCAGGGGTAGGGGCTATGGCTACACCTTC.

Details on this clonotype: A much more abundant neighbour one base away suggests this may be a read error. Without the conserved terminal phenylalanine or tryptophan, this CDR3 likely stems from a read error. This chain links TRBV20-1 with TRBJ2-2, with 10 bases identical to TRBD1. From germline, CDR1 is DFQATT and CDR2 SNEGSKA (reference sequence). Losses at the gene ends were 2 bases for V and 6 bases for J; bases not matched to a gene: 12. The CDR3 runs to 17 residues. The CDR3: CSARSGTGEGPAGELFL. The DNA for the CDR3 is TGCAGTGCTAGATCCGGGACAGGGGAGGGTCCGGCCGGGGAGCTGTTTTTG.

This clonotype was picked up many times. This chain joins TRBV6-1 and TRBJ2-7, with 7 bases that match TRBD1. Germline lookup yields CDR1 MNHNS and CDR2 SASEGT. The CDR3 covers 14 residues. The ends lost 4 bases at V and 2 bases at J; junction bases unmatched: 5. The CDR3 here is CASSARQGPYEQYF. CDR3 coding DNA: TGTGCCAGCAGTGCCAGACAGGGACCCTACGAGCAGTACTTC.

The CDR3 DNA follows: TGTGCCATCAGTGCCCCCAGGGACAGATCCTCCTACGAGCAGTACTTC. The encoded protein is CAISAPRDRSSYEQYF. V usage is TRBV10-3 and J usage is TRBJ2-7; TRBD1 matches 7 bases. This CDR3 contains 16 residues. The germline V gene has CDR1 ENHRY and CDR2 SYGVKD. V lost 4 bases and J lost 0; bases outside the gene matches: 9.

This clonotype is a singleton in its sample. A read error may explain this, as a much larger clone is one base away. CDR3 sequence: CASSPGTGASGNTIYF. The CDR3 bases are TGCGCCAGCAGCCCCGGGACAGGAGCCTCTGGAAACACCATATATTTT. The rearrangement links TRBV5-1 to TRBJ1-3; 8 nucleotides line up with TRBD1. This CDR3 contains 16 residues. Germline CDR1 reads SGHRS; CDR2 reads YFSETQ. J lost 0 bases, V lost 4 bases, and 6 bases had no gene match. The whole variable domain, remainder taken from reference TRBV5-1 and TRBJ1-3, is KAGVTQTPRYLIKTRGQQVTLSCSPISGHRSVSWYQQTPGQGLQFLFEYFSETQRNKGNFPGRFSGRQFSNSRSEMNVSTLELGDSALYLCASSPGTGASGNTIYFGEGSWLTVV.

This clonotype has at least ten counts. The chain recombines TRBV6-1 with TRBJ1-1; possible D gene TRBD1, 5 bases. Germline assignment: CDR1 MNHNS and CDR2 SASEGT. Trimming removed 8 bases at V and 6 bases at J, with 10 bases between. This CDR3 spans 11 amino acids. The DNA of the CDR3 is TGTGCCAGCGCGAGGGGTCCTGAAGCTTTCTTT. It specifies CASARGPEAFF.

This clonotype was picked up many times. V is TRBV25-1 and J is TRBJ2-7, with 9 bases matching TRBD1. V shed 10 bases, J shed 3 bases, and the junction held 10 bases outside the gene matches. The germline CDR1 and CDR2 sequences are MGHDK and SYGVNS. This CDR3 is built from 14 residues. The CDR3: CATAGTGIFYEQYF. The DNA for the CDR3 is TGTGCCACCGCCGGGACAGGGATTTTCTACGAGCAGTACTTC.

V gene TRBV20-1 combines with J gene TRBJ1-1, with 8 bases lining up with TRBD1. The trim removed 6 bases at V and 10 bases at J, leaving 10 bases unmatched. CDR3 length: 12 amino acids. Per the germline V gene, CDR1 is DFQATT and CDR2 is SNEGSKA (reference sequence). In nucleotides, the CDR3 is TGCAGTGCGACTAGGACAGGGTTCGGAGCTTTCTTT. Protein: CSATRTGFGAFF.

In regard to this clonotype: This may be a read error: a much more frequent sequence differs by one nucleotide. The chain combines TRBV30 with TRBJ2-5; D possibly corresponds to TRBD1 (5 bases). The length of the CDR3 is 14 residues. The V gene's germline CDR1 is GTSNPN and CDR2 SVGIG (reference sequence). The CDR3 nucleotides are TGTGCCAGGAGTGTACGTTCTCCAGGGGAGACCCAGTACTTC. Protein: CARSVRSPGETQYF.

This clonotype was found many times. V usage is TRBV6-1 and J usage is TRBJ2-5; D is possibly TRBD1 (6 bases). There are 13 residues in the CDR3. Germline V lookup: CDR1 MNHNS, CDR2 SASEGT. V lost 6 bases and J lost 1, with 9 bases in between. The CDR3 DNA follows: TGTGCCAGCAGGGAGACAGGCCAAGAGACCCAGTACTTC. Residues: CASRETGQETQYF.

This clonotype turned up a few times. A much larger clone lies one base from this, so it may be a read error. This chain uses TRBV10-3 with TRBJ1-1; 7 nucleotides align to TRBD1. The V gene end was trimmed by 10 bases and the J gene end by 2 bases; junction bases not matched to a gene: 7. This CDR3 region has 13 residues. From germline, CDR1 is ENHRY and CDR2 SYGVKD. The CDR3 nucleotides are TGTGCCACAGGGGGGGGGATTAACACTGAAGCTTTCTTT. This sequence encodes CATGGGINTEAFF.

This sequence joins TRBV2 and TRBJ2-2; no definite D call. In germline, CDR1 is SNHLY, CDR2 FYNNEI. The CDR3 sequence is 15 residues long. Trimming cost V 6 bases and J 1 base, with 12 bases left between them. CDR3 nucleotides: TGTGCCAGCAGGAAGGTAGCCCAGAACACCGGGGAGCTGTTTTTT. Translating it yields CASRKVAQNTGELFF.

This clonotype was seen many times. The J gene is TRBJ1-2, the V gene TRBV2; 9 nucleotides match TRBD1. This CDR3 comprises 13 residues. CDR1 is SNHLY and CDR2 is FYNNEI in the germline V gene. Germline trimming cut 6 bases from V and 6 bases from J; bases unmatched to any gene: 5. The DNA of the CDR3 is TGTGCCAGCAGCCAGGGACAGGGAAATGGCTACACCTTC. It specifies CASSQGQGNGYTF. The entire variable domain, with the rest obtained from reference TRBV2 and TRBJ1-2, is as follows: EPEVTQTPSHQVTQMGQEVILRCVPISNHLYFYWYRQILGQKVEFLVSFYNNEISEKSEIFDDQFSVERPDGSNFTLKIRSTKLEDSAMYFCASSQGQGNGYTFGSGTRLTVV.

This chain links TRBV7-6 with TRBJ1-3; TRBD1 is a possible D gene (5 bases). V was pared by 4 bases and J by 2 bases, with 12 bases between. The CDR3 loop spans 15 amino acids. Per the germline V gene, CDR1 is SGHVS and CDR2 is FNYEAQ. The CDR3 region has the DNA TGTGCCAGCAGCTCCGTGGACATAGCTGGAAACACCATATATTTT. This gives the protein CASSSVDIAGNTIYF.

This clonotype was detected only a few times. Written as DNA, the CDR3 is TGCAGTGCTAGAGATATGGCTGGCTACACCTTC. Translation gives CSARDMAGYTF. J is TRBJ1-2 and V is TRBV20-1, with no clear D. Germline V gene lookup returns CDR1 DFQATT and CDR2 SNEGSKA (reference sequence). The CDR3 is made up of 11 amino acids. V dropped 0 bases and J dropped 7 bases, with 6 bases sitting between them.

This clonotype was seen repeatedly, ten times or more. The CDR3 nucleotides read TGTGCCAGCAGAGTAGCGGGGGGGCCGTTTGGGGCCCAGTACTTC. Translation: CASRVAGGPFGAQYF. This sequence joins TRBV2 and TRBJ2-5; 11 bases align to TRBD2. Trimming took 6 bases from V and 9 from J; bases not matched to a gene: 12. CDR1 and CDR2 (germline): SNHLY, FYNNEI. CDR3 size: 15 residues.